The 18 T cell receptor beta chains in this list originate from one sample, sequenced in a study of cytomegalovirus exposure and HLA in healthy donors. PCR amplification relied on 60 Vbeta primers (plus 13 Jbeta primers). Assay used: immunoSEQ multiplex PCR; TCRdb lists only in-frame clones, some missing. The data hold 200,000 to 300,000 clones, with around 80% observed a single time. Sequencing input: PBMCs. The receptors derive from a boy younger than 18 in good health and CMV-seronegative.

The V and J genes are TRBV27 and TRBJ2-2; D is possibly TRBD1 (6 bases). Trimming removed 3 bases at V and 4 bases at J, with 12 bases between. The CDR3 totals 15 residues. Germline CDR1 is MNHEY and CDR2 is SMNVEV (reference sequence). This CDR3 is CASSFEGVSTGELFF. The DNA for the CDR3 is TGTGCCAGCAGTTTCGAGGGGGTTAGCACCGGGGAGCTGTTTTTT.

This sequence joins TRBV7-9 and TRBJ2-4, with D unresolved. CDR1 SEHNR and CDR2 FQNEAQ come from the germline V gene (reference sequence). With 2 bases removed from V and 0 bases from J, the gap between germline ends came to 14 bases. The CDR3 is made up of 17 amino acids. CDR3 sequence (DNA): TGTGCCAGCAGCTTATCATCCTTAGACTCAGCCAAAAACATTCAGTACTTC. Its protein is CASSLSSLDSAKNIQYF.

The V call is TRBV5-1, the J call TRBJ1-2; D uncertain. In germline, CDR1 is SGHRS, CDR2 YFSETQ. Trimming cost V 7 bases and J 6 bases, with 16 bases left between them. The CDR3 loop spans 13 amino acids. CDR3 in amino acids: CASRQEGRNGYTF. The CDR3 region has the DNA TGCGCCAGCCGGCAAGAGGGCAGAAATGGCTACACCTTC.

Of note for this clone: The sample carries other DNA sequences with the same CDR3. The V gene is TRBV6-1, the J gene TRBJ1-5, with a possible D match to TRBD1 (6 bases). The CDR3 is made up of 13 amino acids. The germline gives CDR1 MNHNS, CDR2 SASEGT. V shed 6 bases and J shed 4 bases, with 10 bases lying between them. In nucleotides, the CDR3 is TGTGCCAGCAGCCCTGACAGGAATCAGCCCCAGCATTTT. This translates into CASSPDRNQPQHF.

V gene TRBV2 combines with J gene TRBJ2-7, with unresolved D. The V gene's germline CDR1 is SNHLY and CDR2 FYNNEI. The CDR3 runs 14 residues. Deletions cut 6 bases from V and 6 bases from J, with 18 bases between. CDR3 region: CASSHLESGSEQYF. CDR3 sequence (DNA): TGTGCCAGCAGCCACCTGGAATCAGGCTCCGAGCAGTACTTC.

The V call is TRBV19, the J call TRBJ2-6; TRBD1 agrees at 7 bases. Trimming took 7 bases from V and 2 from J; bases not matched to a gene: 2. This CDR3 spans 14 amino acids. Germline CDR1 LNHDA, CDR2 SQIVND (reference sequence). CDR3 amino acids: CASKDRAGANVLTF. In DNA, the CDR3 is TGTGCCAGTAAAGACAGGGCTGGGGCCAACGTCCTGACTTTC. The entire variable domain, with the rest obtained from reference TRBV19 and TRBJ2-6, is as follows: DGGITQSPKYLFRKEGQNVTLSCEQNLNHDAMYWYRQDPGQGLRLIYYSQIVNDFQKGDIAEGYSVSREKKESFPLTVTSAQKNPTAFYLCASKDRAGANVLTFGAGSRLTVL.

This clone was recorded a few times. The genes are TRBV5-4 and TRBJ2-1; TRBD2 agrees at 9 bases. The CDR3 totals 15 residues. The J segment lost 11 bases and the V segment lost 0 bases, leaving 9 bases of the junction unmatched. From germline, CDR1 is SGHNT and CDR2 YYREEE (reference sequence). The CDR3: CASSLGLAEGMKQFF. DNA for the CDR3: TGTGCCAGCAGCTTGGGACTAGCGGAGGGAATGAAGCAGTTCTTC.

With respect to this clone: Distinct nucleotide sequences in the sample also encode this CDR3. The chain joins TRBV27 to TRBJ1-5; D gene uncertain. The V end lost 2 bases, the J end lost 2 bases, and 7 bases lay between the germline ends. There are 14 residues in the CDR3. From germline, CDR1 is MNHEY and CDR2 SMNVEV (reference sequence). The chain's CDR3 is CASSLRQGNQPQHF. CDR3 sequence (DNA): TGTGCCAGCAGTTTACGGCAGGGCAATCAGCCCCAGCATTTT.

V and J are TRBV7-6 and TRBJ2-3; D is undetermined. The germline V gene encodes CDR1 SGHVS and CDR2 FNYEAQ. CDR3 length equals 16 residues. The V end was cut by 2 bases, the J end by 0 bases, with 12 bases between. The CDR3 DNA sequence: TGTGCCAGCAGCTTAAACAGCTATACTAGCACAGATACGCAGTATTTT. It is translated as CASSLNSYTSTDTQYF.

The chain recombines TRBV5-5 with TRBJ1-1, with TRBD1 matching 7 bases. The CDR3 extends over 13 amino acids. Germline loops: CDR1 SGHKS, CDR2 YYEKEE (reference sequence). Losses at the gene ends were 5 bases for V and 11 bases for J; bases not matched to a gene: 12. CDR3 nucleotide sequence: TGTGCCAGCAGGGAGGGGGCTTCGCGATCGGCTTTCTTT. This translates into CASREGASRSAFF.

The chain has TRBV29-1 and TRBJ2-5; D unresolved. The DNA matches TRBJ2-7 better at its end, which makes the J call doubtful. Germline CDR1 reads SQVTM; CDR2 reads ANQGSEA. The CDR3 is 13 amino acids. CDR3 in amino acids: CSVALKMGYEQYF. For the CDR3, the DNA is TGCAGCGTCGCACTGAAAATGGGCTACGAGCAGTACTTC.

This chain links TRBV6-1 with TRBJ1-1; TRBD1 matches 8 bases. This CDR3 has 18 residues. V was clipped by 2 bases and J by 0 bases; unmatched bases: 11. Looked up from germline, CDR1 is MNHNS and CDR2 is SASEGT. The CDR3 DNA is TGTGCCAGCAGTGAAAATTTCCGACAGGGGAAAATGAACACTGAAGCTTTCTTT. This gives the protein CASSENFRQGKMNTEAFF.

V is TRBV7-6 and J is TRBJ2-7; unclear D gene. This CDR3 region has 12 residues. Germline V gene sequence: CDR1 SGHVS, CDR2 FNYEAQ. Trimming left V 6 bases short and J 5 bases short, with 11 bases between. The CDR3 nucleotides read TGTGCCAGCAGTCGTAATGAGGACGAGCAGTACTTC. As protein: CASSRNEDEQYF.

The J gene is TRBJ1-2, the V gene TRBV10-1, with a possible D match to TRBD1 (6 bases). The CDR3 runs to 14 residues. The germline V and J ends were trimmed by 6 bases and 0 bases, with 11 bases remaining between them. Germline V CDR1 and CDR2: WNHNN, SYGVQD (reference sequence). The CDR3 spells CASSRDTTNYGYTF. The CDR3, as DNA: TGCGCCAGCAGCCGGGACACCACTAACTATGGCTACACCTTC.

J is TRBJ1-2 and V is TRBV28, with a tentative D call TRBD1 (6 bases). The CDR3 contains 13 residues. Germline CDR1 MDHEN, CDR2 SYDVKM. Trimming removed 2 bases at V and 7 bases at J, with 11 bases between. CDR3 in DNA: TGTGCCAGCAGTTTAGGGGGCTCTCGTGGCTACACCTTC. Its translation: CASSLGGSRGYTF.

The DNA for the CDR3 is TGTGCCAGCAGCTGGTCACTAGCGGGGGCCCCCACAGATACGCAGTATTTT. This codes for CASSWSLAGAPTDTQYF. This rearrangement joins TRBV7-8 to TRBJ2-3; 11 nucleotides line up with TRBD2. With 4 bases clipped from V and 2 bases from J, the junction kept 8 bases outside the gene matches. The CDR3 extends over 17 amino acids. The germline V gene has CDR1 SGHVS and CDR2 FQNEAQ.

The chain is built from TRBV6-1 and TRBJ1-2; the D is unclear. Trimming removed 3 bases from V and 3 bases from J, with 8 bases in between. The length of the CDR3 is 13 residues. Per the germline V gene, CDR1 is MNHNS and CDR2 is SASEGT. CDR3 loop: CASSDRPDYGYTF. CDR3 nucleotide sequence: TGTGCCAGCAGTGACCGTCCAGACTATGGCTACACCTTC.

The chain employs TRBV7-2 and TRBJ2-3; perhaps TRBD1 as D (5 bases). The germline V gene has CDR1 SGHTA and CDR2 FQGNSA. V lost 4 bases to trimming and J lost 1 base, with 12 bases between them. The length of the CDR3 is 15 residues. CDR3 DNA: TGTGCCAGCAGCTCCTGGGGCCCCCGCACAGATACGCAGTATTTT. It yields the protein CASSSWGPRTDTQYF.